Shown below are 20 T cell receptor beta chains from a single sample sequenced in a study of shared clonotypes between healthy human individuals. Assay used: immunoSEQ multiplex PCR; TCRdb lists only in-frame clones, some missing. The table records millions of clones, approximately 92% of them present only once. The sample consisted of naive CD4+ T cells sorted from blood. Subset: CD45RA+ positively selected. Every receptor here comes from a man aged 18-30 years in good health.

The gene calls are TRBV10-3 and TRBJ1-6; possible D gene TRBD1, 5 bases. This CDR3 contains 14 residues. V was cut by 10 bases and J by 10 bases, with 20 bases left in between. Germline V gene lookup returns CDR1 ENHRY and CDR2 SYGVKD. CDR3 protein: CATGGRQAGSPLHF. The CDR3 coding sequence is TGTGCCACCGGGGGTCGGCAAGCAGGCTCACCCCTCCACTTT.

Only one count was recorded for this clone. This sequence joins TRBV10-2 and TRBJ1-5; 11 bases are a match to TRBD1. Germline loops: CDR1 WSHSY, CDR2 SAAADI. CDR3 length: 17 amino acids. The V and J ends lost 10 bases and 0 bases, in that order; junction bases with no gene match: 11. CDR3 sequence: CATSGTGGAHSNQPQHF. In DNA form, the CDR3 reads TGCGCCACTTCTGGGACAGGGGGAGCCCATAGCAATCAGCCCCAGCATTTT.

The chain joins TRBV20-1 to TRBJ1-1; 7 positions agree with TRBD1. Germline values: CDR1 DFQATT, CDR2 SNEGSKA (reference sequence). The CDR3 is made up of 11 amino acids. DNA for the CDR3: TGCAGGATACAGGGGCTCACTGAAGCTTTCTTT. Protein: CRIQGLTEAFF.

As to this clone: A much more abundant neighbour one base away suggests this may be a read error. Other nucleotide sequences from this sample produce the same CDR3. The chain links TRBV18 to TRBJ2-5; D may be TRBD2 (6 bases). Per the germline V gene, CDR1 is KGHSH and CDR2 is LQKENI. V was pared by 3 bases and J by 2 bases, with 7 bases between. The CDR3 runs 13 residues. CDR3: CASSPGLQETQYF. The CDR3 DNA follows: TGTGCCAGCTCACCGGGACTGCAAGAGACCCAGTACTTC.

The V gene is TRBV5-1, the J gene TRBJ2-7, with 9 bases lining up with TRBD2. CDR1 is SGHRS, CDR2 YFSETQ, per germline. The CDR3 contains 16 residues. Unmatched junction bases numbered 9, after V lost 0 bases and J lost 5 bases. The CDR3 loop is CASSLGLAGVYDEQYF. The DNA of the CDR3 is TGCGCCAGCAGCTTGGGGTTAGCGGGAGTGTACGACGAGCAGTACTTC.

The rearrangement links TRBV7-2 to TRBJ2-3, with 7 bases fitting TRBD1. CDR3 length: 12 amino acids. The V and J ends lost 6 bases and 7 bases, in that order; junction bases with no gene match: 4. Germline CDR1 is SGHTA and CDR2 is FQGNSA. Written as DNA, the CDR3 is TGTGCCAGCAGACAGGGGTTAAATACGCAGTATTTT. Its protein product is CASRQGLNTQYF. The full variable domain, rest sourced from reference TRBV7-2 and TRBJ2-3, is GAGVSQSPSNKVTEKGKDVELRCDPISGHTALYWYRQSLGQGLEFLIYFQGNSAPDKSGLPSDRFSAERTGGSVSTLTIQRTQQEDSAVYLCASRQGLNTQYFGPGTRLTVL.

The gene calls are TRBV18 and TRBJ1-6; D perhaps matches TRBD1 (5 bases). CDR3 size: 15 residues. CDR1 is KGHSH, CDR2 LQKENI, per germline. V gave up 2 bases and J gave up 5 bases, with 10 bases separating them. CDR3 nucleotides: TGTGCCAGCTCACCAGGGGAAGGGGATAATTCACCCCTCCACTTT. Residues: CASSPGEGDNSPLHF.

The rearrangement joins TRBV9 to TRBJ2-3; 7 bases align to TRBD1. CDR3 length: 14 residues. V was clipped by 3 bases and J by 0 bases; unmatched bases: 1. Germline-derived CDR1 and CDR2 are SGDLS and YYNGEE. The CDR3 sequence: CASSGQGSTDTQYF. The CDR3 region has the DNA TGTGCCAGCAGCGGACAGGGTAGCACAGATACGCAGTATTTT.

A word on this clone: Other DNA sequences in this sample translate to the same CDR3. The V gene is TRBV19, the J gene TRBJ2-2, with a weak D call TRBD2 (5 bases). The CDR3 totals 13 residues. Trimming took off 7 bases at V and 1 base at J, with 7 bases between the two ends. Germline lookup yields CDR1 LNHDA and CDR2 SQIVND (reference sequence). This chain's CDR3 is CASTRGNTGELFF. The CDR3 DNA sequence: TGTGCCAGTACCCGGGGGAACACCGGGGAGCTGTTTTTT.

V and J are TRBV2 and TRBJ2-4; maybe TRBD2 (7 bases). The CDR3 is made up of 17 amino acids. V gave up 2 bases and J gave up 2 bases, with 16 bases separating them. Germline CDR1 SNHLY, CDR2 FYNNEI. CDR3 DNA sequence: TGTGCCAGCAGTGAACTTCGGGCGGGGGCATCCAAAAACATTCAGTACTTC. It translates to CASSELRAGASKNIQYF.

The J gene is TRBJ2-2, the V gene TRBV6-5; D might be TRBD1 (6 bases). This CDR3 is 15 amino acids long. V was cut by 6 bases and J by 0 bases, with 11 bases left in between. In germline, CDR1 is MNHEY, CDR2 SVGAGI. The CDR3 nucleotides are TGTGCCAGCAGAGCAGGGACAACGAACACCGGGGAGCTGTTTTTT. Translation gives CASRAGTTNTGELFF.

The gene calls are TRBV19 and TRBJ2-7, with 11 nucleotides matching TRBD2. V lost 6 bases, J lost 6 bases, and 10 bases stayed unmatched. The CDR3 is 15 amino acids. CDR1 is LNHDA, CDR2 SQIVND, per germline (reference sequence). CDR3 nucleotide sequence: TGTGCCAGTAGCATCACTAGCGGGAGAACCGGCGAGCAGTACTTC. Amino acid sequence: CASSITSGRTGEQYF.

The V gene is TRBV6-1, the J gene TRBJ1-1; a weak D match, TRBD1 (5 bases). Germline-derived CDR1 and CDR2 are MNHNS and SASEGT. Trimming cost V 3 bases and J 5 bases, with 13 bases left between them. The CDR3 length is 14 residues. CDR3 sequence: CASSDTGEWTEAFF. CDR3 sequence (DNA): TGTGCCAGCAGTGACACGGGGGAATGGACTGAAGCTTTCTTT.

The chain employs TRBV29-1 and TRBJ2-7; no firm D call. The germline V and J ends were trimmed by 7 bases and 6 bases, with 16 bases remaining between them. The CDR3 consists of 12 residues. Germline V gives CDR1 SQVTM, CDR2 ANQGSEA. The CDR3 DNA follows: TGCAGCGCCTCAGGTAGTTGGGCCGAGCAGTACTTC. This sequence encodes CSASGSWAEQYF.

The chain uses TRBV5-1 and TRBJ2-1, with TRBD2 as a possible D gene (6 bases). Germline assignment: CDR1 SGHRS and CDR2 YFSETQ. CDR3 size: 15 residues. With 1 base removed from V and 5 bases from J, the gap between germline ends came to 13 bases. For the CDR3, the DNA is TGCGCCAGCAGCTTGCTCGGGAGCAATAACAATGAGCAGTTCTTC. Its protein product is CASSLLGSNNNEQFF.

The rearrangement joins TRBV19 to TRBJ1-6; D gene uncertain. The CDR3 runs 13 residues. The germline V gene encodes CDR1 LNHDA and CDR2 SQIVND (reference sequence). V was clipped by 0 bases and J by 6 bases, with 3 bases between them. CDR3 in amino acids: CASSIDFNSPLHF. The DNA of the CDR3 is TGTGCCAGTAGTATAGATTTTAATTCACCCCTCCACTTT.

In DNA, the CDR3 is TGCGCCAGCAGCCCCTATCCGGGACAGGGGATGGATCAGCCCCAGCATTTT. It specifies CASSPYPGQGMDQPQHF. The chain couples TRBV5-1 to TRBJ1-5; 10 nucleotides align to TRBD1. The CDR3 has 17 amino acids. Germline assignment: CDR1 SGHRS and CDR2 YFSETQ. V dropped 4 bases and J dropped 5; count of bases not matched to a gene: 12.

Comment on this clone: Other DNA sequences within the sample encode an identical CDR3. This chain links TRBV5-6 with TRBJ1-2; D may be TRBD1 (6 bases). The CDR3 is made up of 14 amino acids. Germline V gives CDR1 SGHDT, CDR2 YYEEEE. Trimming removed 2 bases at V and 2 bases at J, with 10 bases between. DNA of the CDR3: TGTGCCAGCAGCTTCCCAGGGGCGAACTATGGCTACACCTTC. Its protein is CASSFPGANYGYTF.

The V gene is TRBV7-9, the J gene TRBJ1-2, with unresolved D. Germline V gene lookup returns CDR1 SEHNR and CDR2 FQNEAQ (reference sequence). V lost 5 bases to trimming and J lost 5 bases, with 18 bases between them. The CDR3 consists of 15 residues. The CDR3 sequence is CASSPNVGTRYGYTF. CDR3 nucleotide sequence: TGTGCCAGCAGCCCCAATGTTGGTACCAGATATGGCTACACCTTC.

The rearrangement joins TRBV14 to TRBJ1-6; D not resolved. The V gene lost 2 bases and the J gene lost 7 bases, with 6 bases spanning the gap. Per germline, CDR1 SGHDN and CDR2 FVKESK. The CDR3 has 13 amino acids. The CDR3 reads CASSQLNNSPLHF. The CDR3 coding sequence is TGTGCCAGCAGCCAACTAAACAATTCACCCCTCCACTTT.